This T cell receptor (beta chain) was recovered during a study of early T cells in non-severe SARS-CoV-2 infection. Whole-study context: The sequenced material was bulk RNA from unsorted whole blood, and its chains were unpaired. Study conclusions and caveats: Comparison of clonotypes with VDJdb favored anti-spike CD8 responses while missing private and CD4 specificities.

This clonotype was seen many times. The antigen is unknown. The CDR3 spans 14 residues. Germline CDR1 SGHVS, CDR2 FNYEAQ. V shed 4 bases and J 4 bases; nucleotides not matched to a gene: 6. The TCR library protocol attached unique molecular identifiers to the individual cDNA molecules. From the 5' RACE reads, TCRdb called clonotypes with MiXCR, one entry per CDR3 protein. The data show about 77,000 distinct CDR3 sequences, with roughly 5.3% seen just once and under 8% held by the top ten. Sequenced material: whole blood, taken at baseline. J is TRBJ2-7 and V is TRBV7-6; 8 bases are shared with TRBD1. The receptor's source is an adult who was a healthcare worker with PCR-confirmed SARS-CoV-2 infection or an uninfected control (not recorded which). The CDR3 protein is CASSSGQGSYEQYF. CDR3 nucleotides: TGTGCCAGCAGCTCAGGACAGGGATCATACGAGCAGTACTTC.